This TCR beta chain was sequenced in a study of T cell changes during pregnancy in multiple sclerosis. Here immunoSEQ multiplex PCR was the method, and the copy in TCRdb shows in-frame clones only, minus some. The sample records under 70,000 clones, roughly 93% being singletons. The TCR sequence derives from a female donor with multiple sclerosis, enrolled in a pregnancy study. The material sequenced was peripheral blood, taken in the second trimester of pregnancy.

The CDR3 protein is CSVGTSGGWEQFF. The CDR3 nucleotides are TGCAGCGTTGGGACTAGCGGAGGGTGGGAGCAGTTCTTC. The chain combines TRBV29-1 with TRBJ2-1, with 10 bases fitting TRBD2. This CDR3 is 13 amino acids long. Germline V gene data show CDR1 as SQVTM and CDR2 as ANQGSEA. V shed 4 bases and J 10 bases; nucleotides not matched to a gene: 7.